The 2 T cell receptor beta chains reported below all come from one sample, sequenced in a study of CD8 T cells in ankylosing spondylitis. TCRdb re-derived calls from the 5' RACE reads in MiXCR, one entry per CDR3 protein. The sample shows some 140,000 distinct CDR3 sequences, more than 7% of them seen only once. Sequenced material: synovial fluid, either unsorted or a sorted T cell fraction (not recorded which). Receptor source: a male donor with ankylosing spondylitis.

This clonotype was counted only a few times. The genes are TRBV6-2 or TRBV6-3 and TRBJ2-5; 14 nucleotides align to TRBD2. V shed 5 bases and J 4 bases; nucleotides not matched to a gene: 15. The CDR3 runs to 19 residues. Germline V gene data show CDR1 as MNHEY and CDR2 as SVGEGT. The CDR3 sequence is CASSPPFGTSGSQGETQYF. DNA for the CDR3: TGTGCCAGCAGTCCCCCCTTCGGGACTAGCGGGAGTCAGGGAGAGACCCAGTACTTC.

This clonotype was recorded at least ten times. The chain links TRBV7-6 to TRBJ1-2; 11 bases align to TRBD1. This CDR3 is built from 15 residues. V shed 4 bases and J 4 bases; nucleotides not matched to a gene: 5. CDR1 is SGHVS, CDR2 FNYEAQ, per germline. The CDR3 DNA follows: TGTGCCAGCAGCTCCCGGACAGGGGGCTGCTATGGCTACACCTTC. This codes for CASSSRTGGCYGYTF.